The present TCR beta chain was sequenced within a study of T cells expressing NK-cell markers. In generating TCR beta cDNA, 5'RACE template switching with UMIs was used. From its re-call of the 5' RACE reads, TCRdb lists each CDR3 protein once, without DNA. The table for this sample gives about 550,000 distinct CDR3 sequences. Study results and caveats: As a fraction of CD8+ T cells, dominant NKG2C+ clonotypes reached roughly 1.0-8% in six donors.

Comments on this clonotype: Its antigen is not identified.

CDR3 length: 15 residues. Germline CDR1 reads SEHNR; CDR2 reads FQNEAQ (reference sequence). The gene calls are TRBV7-9 and TRBJ2-1; the TCRdb call, TRBD2, lacks DNA for checking. The source material was blood T cells: a sorted CD56 or NKG2C T cell subset, CD4+ or CD8+ T cells, or bulk PBMC T cells (not recorded which). The receptor was derived from a man aged 18-30 years in good health. The chain's CDR3 is CASSPGASGFDEQFF.